The next 32 T cell receptor beta chains were all read from a single sample in a study of human T cells and chemical hapten exposure. The time point was: patch test 2, 6 weeks after DPC sensitization. Treatment denoted: therapeutic diphenylcyclopropenone sensitization with weekly scalp DPC. TCRdb processed the RACE reads anew with MiXCR; each CDR3 protein has one entry. There are approximately 87,000 distinct CDR3 sequences in the sample; more than 9.5% occur only once, and 3% to 4% lies in the top ten. The source was whole blood, collected in connection with sensitization to the hapten diphenylcyclopropenone (DPC). The receptors shown here come from a woman between 40 and 55 years old with alopecia areata. Some clones in this sample may be carry-over from other donors' samples.

With respect to this clonotype: This may be a read error: a much more frequent sequence differs by one nucleotide. This rearrangement joins TRBV6-5 to TRBJ1-1; D remains unclear. Germline V gene data show CDR1 as MNHEY and CDR2 as SVGAGI. Trimming took 5 bases from V and 4 from J, leaving 14 bases between them. This CDR3 contains 14 residues. The CDR3 sequence: CASSQAGGVTEAFF. In DNA, the CDR3 is TGTGCCAGCAGTCAAGCGGGTGGAGTCACTGAAGCTTTCTTT.

This clonotype came up many times. In DNA form, the CDR3 reads TGTGCCAGCAGCCCGTCGACTAGCGGGGGGGCCGGGAACATTCAGTACTTC. As protein: CASSPSTSGGAGNIQYF. The gene calls are TRBV7-2 and TRBJ2-4, with 14 bases lining up with TRBD2. The CDR3 runs to 17 residues. The V gene end was trimmed by 5 bases and the J gene end by 7 bases; junction bases not matched to a gene: 10. Germline V gene lookup returns CDR1 SGHTA and CDR2 FQGNSA.

This clonotype showed up just a few times. This chain links TRBV29-1 with TRBJ2-7; maybe TRBD1 (5 bases). Trimming stripped 7 bases from V and 0 bases from J, with 16 bases between. The CDR3 spans 14 residues. Germline V gene lookup returns CDR1 SQVTM and CDR2 ANQGSEA. Here the CDR3 DNA reads TGCAGCGCTGGGGTCACAGGCCTCTCCTACGAGCAGTACTTC. This gives the protein CSAGVTGLSYEQYF.

This clonotype was observed a handful of times. The genes are TRBV6-6 and TRBJ1-4; D is undetermined. Germline loops: CDR1 MNHNY, CDR2 SVGAGI (reference sequence). The V end lost 1 base, the J end lost 8 bases, and 17 bases lay between the germline ends. This CDR3 region has 16 residues. As DNA, the CDR3 is TGTGCCAGCAGTTACTTCGGGTCCGACTCGCACGAAAAACTGTTTTTT. This encodes CASSYFGSDSHEKLFF.

This clonotype was counted between two and nine times. The chain couples TRBV20-1 to TRBJ1-1, with 7 bases aligning to TRBD1. Looked up from germline, CDR1 is DFQATT and CDR2 is SNEGSKA (reference sequence). The V gene end was trimmed by 4 bases and the J gene end by 0 bases; junction bases not matched to a gene: 5. CDR3 length equals 14 residues. In DNA, the CDR3 is TGCAGTGCTACGGGGGGACAGTTGAACACTGAAGCTTTCTTT. Its translation is CSATGGQLNTEAFF.

This clonotype was observed a handful of times. The V call is TRBV4-3, the J call TRBJ2-3; unclear D gene. The CDR3 is 17 amino acids. Trimming cost V 1 base and J 5 bases, with 19 bases left between them. Germline V gene data show CDR1 as LGHNA and CDR2 as YSLEER. Here the CDR3 reads CASSQAGPVGWRDTQYF. The CDR3 DNA follows: TGCGCCAGCAGCCAAGCTGGCCCCGTCGGGTGGCGAGATACGCAGTATTTT.

This chain joins TRBV10-3 and TRBJ2-2; possible D gene TRBD1, 6 bases. The CDR3 totals 14 residues. Germline V gene sequence: CDR1 ENHRY, CDR2 SYGVKD. V was clipped by 0 bases and J by 7 bases, with 9 bases between them. This CDR3 is CAISESEGVGELFF. The CDR3, as DNA: TGTGCCATCAGTGAGTCCGAGGGGGTCGGGGAGCTGTTTTTT.

The rearrangement joins TRBV7-2 to TRBJ1-1; unclear D gene. The V end was cut by 5 bases, the J end by 0 bases, with 13 bases between. The germline CDR1 and CDR2 sequences are SGHTA and FQGNSA. The CDR3 is 15 residues long. CDR3 residues: CASSAGRLMNTEAFF. The CDR3 bases are TGTGCCAGCAGCGCAGGACGTCTTATGAACACTGAAGCTTTCTTT.

This clonotype occurred a few times. This chain links TRBV7-2 with TRBJ1-2; D call uncertain. Germline V gene sequence: CDR1 SGHTA, CDR2 FQGNSA. The CDR3 consists of 16 residues. Trimming removed 1 base at V and 4 bases at J, with 16 bases between. The CDR3 region has the DNA TGTGCCAGCAGCTTAGGTCGCGAGATTCGCGGCTATGGCTACACCTTC. It specifies CASSLGREIRGYGYTF.

This clonotype has ten or more counts. The chain combines TRBV7-9 with TRBJ2-3, with 9 positions matching TRBD1. V trimming: 5 bases; J trimming: 1 base; junction bases outside the gene matches: 4. CDR1 is SEHNR and CDR2 is FQNEAQ in the germline V gene (reference sequence). The CDR3 spans 15 residues. The CDR3 spells CASSAGTGRTDTQYF. The CDR3, as DNA: TGTGCCAGCAGCGCCGGGACAGGGCGCACAGATACGCAGTATTTT.

J is TRBJ1-2 and V is TRBV2; D is uncertain. V was shortened by 0 bases and J by 5 bases, with 10 bases between the two germline ends. The CDR3 length is 14 residues. CDR1 is SNHLY, CDR2 FYNNEI, per germline. CDR3 sequence (DNA): TGTGCCAGCAGTGAAGCAGGACGGATATATGGCTACACCTTC. Its translation: CASSEAGRIYGYTF.

A remark on this clonotype: The germline gene is not matched at one end of the junction; a read error may be the cause. The rearrangement uses TRBV12-3 or TRBV12-4 and TRBJ1-3; D unresolved. The CDR3 covers 14 residues. CDR3 DNA: TGTGCCAGCAGTTTATGGATTTTAACTCTTTCTTTACATTTT. It specifies CASSLWILTLSLHF.

This clonotype was counted ten times or more. The genes are TRBV6-6 and TRBJ1-1, with D possibly matching TRBD1 (6 bases). The V end was cut by 4 bases, the J end by 2 bases, with 23 bases between. This CDR3 contains 18 residues. CDR1 is MNHNY and CDR2 is SVGAGI in the germline V gene (reference sequence). The CDR3 region is CASSSLPGAQYVNTEAFF. CDR3 nucleotides: TGTGCCAGCAGTTCCCTCCCAGGGGCCCAGTACGTAAACACTGAAGCTTTCTTT.

This clonotype was found many times. The rearrangement uses TRBV21-1 and TRBJ1-6; the table's D gene call, TRBD1, was not cross checked with the DNA. TRBV21-1 is a known pseudogene. CDR3 length: 13 residues. Here the CDR3 DNA reads TGTGCCAGCAGCAGGACAGGGCCCTCACCCCTCCACTTT. Translated, it gives CASSRTGPSPLHF.

This clonotype was seen at least ten times. The chain is built from TRBV10-3 and TRBJ2-3; D is perhaps TRBD2 (5 bases). The ends were cut back, 3 bases at V and 2 bases at J, with 12 bases in the middle. CDR1 and CDR2 (germline): ENHRY, SYGVKD. The CDR3 contains 15 residues. The CDR3 bases are TGTGCCATCAGTGAAGGTAGCGAGCCCACAGATACGCAGTATTTT. Translating gives CAISEGSEPTDTQYF.

This rearrangement joins TRBV12-3 or TRBV12-4 to TRBJ2-7; TRBD1 agrees at 12 bases. With 5 bases clipped from V and 6 bases from J, the junction kept 5 bases outside the gene matches. The CDR3 is 14 residues long. This CDR3 is CASSIRDRGREQYF. DNA for the CDR3: TGTGCCAGCAGTATCCGGGACAGGGGGCGCGAGCAGTACTTC.

This clonotype was observed a few times. The chain couples TRBV5-1 to TRBJ2-1, with 11 bases matching TRBD2. V was pared by 3 bases and J by 3 bases, with 8 bases of the junction left unmatched. This CDR3 spans 17 amino acids. The germline V gene encodes CDR1 SGHRS and CDR2 YFSETQ. CDR3 bases: TGCGCCAGCAGCTCCTCCCCGACTAGCGGGAACTACAATGAGCAGTTCTTC. Its protein product is CASSSSPTSGNYNEQFF.

This clonotype was seen more than once but under ten times. The chain carries TRBV5-4 and TRBJ2-3; 7 nucleotides align to TRBD1. Per the germline V gene, CDR1 is SGHNT and CDR2 is YYREEE (reference sequence). V lost 5 bases and J lost 0; bases outside the gene matches: 6. There are 15 residues in the CDR3. The DNA of the CDR3 is TGTGCCAGCAGTCCGCCGGGACAGAGCACAGATACGCAGTATTTT. Protein product: CASSPPGQSTDTQYF.

This clonotype came up many times. The rearrangement joins TRBV29-1 to TRBJ1-1, with D possibly being TRBD1 (5 bases). Between the trimmed V and J ends, which lost 4 bases and 4 bases, there was a span of 13 bases. This CDR3 has 13 residues. Germline CDR1 and CDR2: SQVTM and ANQGSEA. CDR3 region: CSVVKGQGTEAFF. As DNA, the CDR3 is TGCAGCGTTGTAAAGGGGCAGGGCACTGAAGCTTTCTTT.

This clonotype was found a few times. This chain uses TRBV6-2 or TRBV6-3 with TRBJ1-5; D remains ambiguous. Germline CDR1 and CDR2: MNHEY and SVGEGT. The CDR3 has 14 amino acids. The ends were cut back, 10 bases at V and 0 bases at J, with 13 bases in the middle. CDR3 in amino acids: CATLGGYSNQPQHF. The CDR3 bases are TGTGCCACCCTCGGCGGCTATAGCAATCAGCCCCAGCATTTT.

This clonotype was seen many times. This sequence joins TRBV7-2 and TRBJ2-1; D may correspond to TRBD1 or TRBD2 (6 bases each). The ends were cut back, 10 bases at V and 4 bases at J, with 17 bases in the middle. There are 14 residues in the CDR3. Germline loops: CDR1 SGHTA, CDR2 FQGNSA. The DNA of the CDR3 is TGTGCCACCCGGGGTTCGGGGGCATACAATGAGCAGTTCTTC. Translation: CATRGSGAYNEQFF.

This clonotype was observed a few times. The chain recombines TRBV6-2 or TRBV6-3 with TRBJ2-5, with D unresolved. With 6 bases removed from V and 5 bases from J, the gap between germline ends came to 13 bases. The CDR3 runs 13 residues. Per germline, CDR1 MNHEY and CDR2 SVGEGT. The DNA of the CDR3 is TGTGCCAGCAGGGCCTCGGCCGAGGAGACCCAGTACTTC. It encodes CASRASAEETQYF.

On this clonotype: The junction does not match germline at one end; this may be a read error. The chain joins TRBV30 to TRBJ2-3; TRBD2 is a possible D gene (6 bases). CDR3 length: 14 amino acids. The germline V gene encodes CDR1 GTSNPN and CDR2 SVGIG (reference sequence). The CDR3 nucleotides read TGTGCCGGGAGCCCGGGGTCGGGGGCAGATACGCAGTATTTT. Its protein product is CAGSPGSGADTQYF.

This clonotype appeared a few times. The rearrangement joins TRBV28 to TRBJ1-5, with D possibly matching TRBD1 (5 bases). The V and J ends lost 8 bases and 6 bases respectively, with 17 bases between them. The CDR3 has 14 amino acids. Germline V lookup: CDR1 MDHEN, CDR2 SYDVKM. CDR3 residues: CASLGVDVFQPQHF. In nucleotides, the CDR3 is TGTGCCAGCCTAGGGGTTGACGTCTTTCAGCCCCAGCATTTT.

This clonotype was seen repeatedly, ten times or more. The chain employs TRBV9 and TRBJ2-1, with 9 positions matching TRBD2. The CDR3 contains 16 residues. From germline, CDR1 is SGDLS and CDR2 YYNGEE. After removal of 3 bases from V and 10 bases from J, the junction contained 14 bases not matched to a gene. The DNA of the CDR3 is TGTGCCAGCAGCGCTGGCGGGGGACTAGCTCGGGGGGAGCAGTTCTTC. Its protein is CASSAGGGLARGEQFF.

This clonotype has at least ten counts. The chain recombines TRBV30 with TRBJ2-3, with D unresolved. Trimming took off 1 base at V and 4 bases at J, with 9 bases between the two ends. The CDR3 contains 13 residues. Germline V CDR1 and CDR2: GTSNPN, SVGIG (reference sequence). This CDR3 reads CAWSEEVADTQYF. CDR3 bases: TGTGCCTGGAGTGAAGAGGTGGCAGATACGCAGTATTTT.

This clonotype was recorded at least ten times. Germline is not matched at one junction end, which may reflect a read error. This chain joins TRBV7-9 and TRBJ2-1; 7 nucleotides agree with TRBD1. CDR1 SEHNR and CDR2 FQNEAQ come from the germline V gene (reference sequence). The CDR3 totals 14 residues. The CDR3 is CASSQGTSFNEQFF. In DNA, the CDR3 is TGTGCCAGCTCACAGGGGACGTCCTTCAATGAGCAGTTCTTC.

The chain links TRBV27 to TRBJ2-7; 10 bases align to TRBD2. The germline V gene has CDR1 MNHEY and CDR2 SMNVEV (reference sequence). The CDR3 is 15 amino acids. V gave up 3 bases and J gave up 2 bases; unmatched junction bases: 4. CDR3 nucleotide sequence: TGTGCCAGCAGTTTTAAGAGCGGGAGGGCCTACGAGCAGTACTTC. Translated: CASSFKSGRAYEQYF.

The chain uses TRBV30 and TRBJ1-1; D remains ambiguous. Germline values: CDR1 GTSNPN, CDR2 SVGIG (reference sequence). The CDR3 covers 14 residues. V was clipped by 2 bases and J by 4 bases, with 14 bases between them. CDR3 bases: TGTGCCTGGAGTCGGGGAGGGCGCGGCACTGAAGCTTTCTTT. Translation: CAWSRGGRGTEAFF.

This clonotype was seen at least ten times. The rearrangement uses TRBV6-2 or TRBV6-3 and TRBJ2-7, with D possibly matching TRBD1 (6 bases). V dropped 11 bases and J dropped 7 bases, with 24 bases sitting between them. The CDR3 covers 14 residues. Looked up from germline, CDR1 is MNHEY and CDR2 is SVGEGT. The CDR3 loop reads CAGTDLGARAEQYF. CDR3 in DNA: TGTGCCGGAACAGACCTGGGGGCAAGGGCGGAGCAGTACTTC.

This clonotype was found a few times. The chain carries TRBV20-1 and TRBJ2-1; D not certain. V dropped 6 bases and J dropped 6 bases, with 12 bases sitting between them. The germline gives CDR1 DFQATT, CDR2 SNEGSKA (reference sequence). This CDR3 spans 12 amino acids. CDR3 residues: CSAPVGLNEQFF. The CDR3 coding sequence is TGCAGTGCCCCCGTTGGCCTCAATGAGCAGTTCTTC.

V usage is TRBV20-1 and J usage is TRBJ1-1; TRBD1 matches 7 bases. V shed 1 base and J 1 base; nucleotides not matched to a gene: 0. This CDR3 has 13 residues. Germline V gene lookup returns CDR1 DFQATT and CDR2 SNEGSKA (reference sequence). This chain's CDR3 is CSARGDRNTEAFF. CDR3 nucleotides: TGCAGTGCTAGAGGGGACAGGAACACTGAAGCTTTCTTT.